This TCR beta chain came from a study of a mutant IDH1 vaccine in newly diagnosed glioma. Study-wide background: Of treated patients, approximately 62% were men and approximately 40% women, averaging around 39 years. Most patients had received both radiotherapy and temozolomide, the prior options being radiotherapy, temozolomide, or both. Study findings and constraints: The occurrence of vaccine-induced immune responses was seen in 93.3% of patients.

Sample time point: week 47, end of study. Each dose of the vaccine consisted of 300 ug of mutant IDH1 20-mer peptide, with topical imiquimod. The method was immunoSEQ multiplex PCR; TCRdb's version includes in-frame clones alone and lacks a portion of them. Of approximately 58,000 clones listed, 75% to 90% were seen once; the top ten hold more than 3%. V lost 0 bases and J 8 bases, leaving 6 bases between the germline ends. The CDR3 is 12 residues long. Germline CDR1 reads MRHNA; CDR2 reads SNTAGT. Points on this clone: Its antigen remains unknown.

The source was PBMCs, collected from a glioma patient whose treatment included an IDH1 peptide vaccine. The origin of this receptor is a young man with glioma. J is TRBJ2-3 and V is TRBV6-4; D not resolved. The CDR3 sequence is CASSDSHGTQYF. The CDR3 DNA is TGTGCCAGCAGTGACTCCCATGGTACGCAGTATTTT.